Each of the 19 T cell receptor beta chains below was sequenced from the same sample in a study of blood T cell repertoires in COVID-19. Clones were read by immunoSEQ multiplex PCR, and TCRdb kept only the in-frame ones, dropping some. The top ten clones hold roughly 8% of a sample with about 210,000 clones, around 88% of them seen once. Source material: peripheral blood. The receptors were gathered from a woman aged 50 to 65 with acute or convalescent COVID-19.

The table lists this clone with a few counts. The chain joins TRBV19 to TRBJ2-1; 12 bases are shared with TRBD2. Looked up from germline, CDR1 is LNHDA and CDR2 is SQIVND (reference sequence). The J segment lost 7 bases and the V segment lost 5 bases, leaving 6 bases of the junction unmatched. The CDR3 covers 15 residues. The CDR3, as DNA: TGTGCCAGTAGTCGGACTAGCGGGGCCGTAAATGAGCAGTTCTTC. Translated, it gives CASSRTSGAVNEQFF. The whole variable domain, filled in from reference TRBV19 and TRBJ2-1, reads DGGITQSPKYLFRKEGQNVTLSCEQNLNHDAMYWYRQDPGQGLRLIYYSQIVNDFQKGDIAEGYSVSREKKESFPLTVTSAQKNPTAFYLCASSRTSGAVNEQFFGPGTRLTVL.

The CDR3 region is CASSIEGQSTYEQYF. DNA of the CDR3: TGTGCCAGTAGTATCGAAGGACAGTCTACCTACGAGCAGTACTTC. J is TRBJ2-7 and V is TRBV19; D may be TRBD1 (6 bases). The CDR3 loop spans 15 amino acids. Trimming took off 3 bases at V and 2 bases at J, with 14 bases between the two ends. The germline V gene encodes CDR1 LNHDA and CDR2 SQIVND (reference sequence). Together with reference TRBV19 and TRBJ2-7, the CDR3 gives the full variable domain: DGGITQSPKYLFRKEGQNVTLSCEQNLNHDAMYWYRQDPGQGLRLIYYSQIVNDFQKGDIAEGYSVSREKKESFPLTVTSAQKNPTAFYLCASSIEGQSTYEQYFGPGTRLTVT.

In this sample, this clone turned up many times. The gene calls are TRBV15 and TRBJ2-1, with 7 bases that match TRBD1. CDR3 length equals 14 residues. CDR1 and CDR2 (germline): LNHNV, YYDKDF (reference sequence). V shed 10 bases and J 0 bases; nucleotides not matched to a gene: 6. CDR3 sequence: CAIRQGSSYNEQFF. CDR3 in DNA: TGTGCCATCCGACAGGGCAGCTCCTACAATGAGCAGTTCTTC.

Here the CDR3 reads CASSPWDRGTDTQYF. The DNA for the CDR3 is TGTGCCAGCAGTCCCTGGGACAGGGGAACAGATACGCAGTATTTT. The chain combines TRBV27 with TRBJ2-3; 10 bases align to TRBD1. Trimming took 5 bases from V and 3 from J; bases not matched to a gene: 5. CDR1 is MNHEY and CDR2 is SMNVEV in the germline V gene (reference sequence). This CDR3 has 15 amino acids.

CDR3 nucleotides: TGTGCCAGCAGTTCTGAGGGGGCCGCAGATACGCAGTATTTT. This translates into CASSSEGAADTQYF. The chain links TRBV6-5 to TRBJ2-3, with 7 bases lining up with TRBD1. The CDR3 loop spans 14 amino acids. The V segment lost 4 bases and the J segment 4 bases; nucleotides outside the gene matches: 5. CDR1 and CDR2 from the germline V gene are MNHEY and SVGAGI.

This clone came up once. The V gene is TRBV6-5, the J gene TRBJ1-1, with 9 bases that match TRBD1. Germline CDR1 is MNHEY and CDR2 is SVGAGI. The V segment lost 2 bases and the J segment 4 bases; nucleotides outside the gene matches: 5. This CDR3 has 15 residues. This CDR3 reads CASSYAGTGPTEAFF. The CDR3 DNA sequence: TGTGCCAGCAGTTACGCAGGGACAGGGCCCACTGAAGCTTTCTTT.

The table lists this clone with a count of one. The V and J genes are TRBV12-5 and TRBJ2-3; D may be TRBD1 (6 bases). CDR1 LGHNT and CDR2 FRNRAP come from the germline V gene. Trimming shortened V by 3 bases and J by 3 bases, and 10 bases separated the two germline ends. The CDR3 is 14 residues long. The CDR3 loop is CASGFGTLTDTQYF. DNA for the CDR3: TGTGCTAGTGGTTTCGGGACACTTACAGATACGCAGTATTTT.

The chain is built from TRBV13 and TRBJ1-1; no firm D call. Trimming took off 5 bases at V and 4 bases at J, with 11 bases between the two ends. Germline V gene sequence: CDR1 PRHDT, CDR2 FYEKMQ (reference sequence). The CDR3 covers 13 residues. The CDR3 DNA follows: TGTGCCAGCAGCCTTGACGCGGGCACTGAAGCTTTCTTT. Translating it yields CASSLDAGTEAFF.

This rearrangement joins TRBV9 to TRBJ2-3, with TRBD2 matching 13 bases. Germline V gives CDR1 SGDLS, CDR2 YYNGEE. The CDR3 is 16 residues long. Trimming cost V 7 bases and J 1 base; bases outside gene matches: 6. The CDR3 loop is CASSGGTSGGTDTQYF. The DNA of the CDR3 is TGTGCCAGCTCCGGCGGGACTAGCGGGGGCACAGATACGCAGTATTTT.

CDR3 residues: CSVEEYRGRGTEAFF. The CDR3 DNA sequence: TGCAGCGTTGAAGAATACAGGGGGCGAGGGACTGAAGCTTTCTTT. V usage is TRBV29-1 and J usage is TRBJ1-1; 9 nucleotides line up with TRBD1. Germline V gene lookup returns CDR1 SQVTM and CDR2 ANQGSEA. V shed 0 bases and J 5 bases; nucleotides not matched to a gene: 7. The CDR3 sequence is 15 residues long.

Regarding this clone: Other DNA variants within this sample encode the same CDR3. The chain carries TRBV19 and TRBJ1-5; no clear D. From germline, CDR1 is LNHDA and CDR2 SQIVND (reference sequence). Trimming shortened V by 5 bases and J by 0 bases, and 8 bases separated the two germline ends. The CDR3 extends over 14 amino acids. CDR3 loop: CASSPGFSNQPQHF. CDR3 coding DNA: TGTGCCAGTAGTCCGGGTTTTAGCAATCAGCCCCAGCATTTT.

This chain joins TRBV3-1 (or the pseudogene TRBV3-2) and TRBJ2-7, with TRBD1 matching over 8 bases. The junction had 2 bases not matched to a gene; V was cut back by 1 base and J by 3 bases. The V gene's germline CDR1 is LGHDT and CDR2 YNNKEL (reference sequence). This CDR3 is 14 amino acids long. The CDR3 spells CASSQGGQGYEQYF. The CDR3 bases are TGTGCCAGCAGCCAAGGTGGACAGGGCTACGAGCAGTACTTC.

This clone was counted only a few times. The V gene is TRBV27, the J gene TRBJ2-3; 9 bases are shared with TRBD2. V lost 2 bases, J lost 4 bases, and 1 base stayed unmatched. This CDR3 contains 14 residues. From germline, CDR1 is MNHEY and CDR2 SMNVEV (reference sequence). CDR3 amino acids: CASSLRLAADTQYF. CDR3 DNA sequence: TGTGCCAGCAGTTTAAGACTAGCGGCAGATACGCAGTATTTT.

V gene TRBV7-6 combines with J gene TRBJ2-5, with 9 bases aligning to TRBD1. The CDR3 has 16 residues. CDR1 is SGHVS, CDR2 FNYEAQ, per germline. J was trimmed by 1 base and V by 1 base; bases with no gene match: 4. The CDR3 nucleotides are TGTGCCAGCAGCTTAGGGGACAGGGTTGGCCAAGAGACCCAGTACTTC. Translating it yields CASSLGDRVGQETQYF.

This chain uses TRBV2 with TRBJ2-2, with D perhaps matching TRBD1 (6 bases). This CDR3 spans 14 amino acids. Between the trimmed V and J ends, which lost 3 bases and 4 bases, there was a span of 9 bases. Per germline, CDR1 SNHLY and CDR2 FYNNEI. The CDR3 is CASSDDRSTGELFF. Here the CDR3 DNA reads TGTGCCAGCAGTGACGACAGGAGCACCGGGGAGCTGTTTTTT.

This chain connects TRBV19 to TRBJ1-5, with 10 bases fitting TRBD1. CDR1 LNHDA and CDR2 SQIVND come from the germline V gene (reference sequence). This CDR3 spans 14 amino acids. Trimming took 5 bases from V and 6 from J; bases not matched to a gene: 4. This CDR3 is CASSSRDRGQPQHF. DNA of the CDR3: TGTGCCAGTAGTTCTCGGGACAGGGGTCAGCCCCAGCATTTT.

The chain joins TRBV28 to TRBJ2-7; 7 bases match TRBD1. J was trimmed by 0 bases and V by 1 base; bases with no gene match: 3. The CDR3 consists of 15 residues. The germline V gene has CDR1 MDHEN and CDR2 SYDVKM. CDR3 region: CASSLYRGDSYEQYF. In nucleotides, the CDR3 is TGTGCCAGCAGTTTATACAGGGGAGACTCCTACGAGCAGTACTTC.

This clone was found a few times. J is TRBJ2-7 and V is TRBV28; D ambiguous. V lost 4 bases to trimming and J lost 3 bases, with 16 bases between them. This CDR3 region has 15 residues. Germline loops: CDR1 MDHEN, CDR2 SYDVKM. The CDR3 loop is CASSSTRLLNYEQYF. CDR3 sequence (DNA): TGTGCCAGCAGTTCTACCAGGCTCCTCAACTACGAGCAGTACTTC.

The chain has TRBV11-3 and TRBJ2-5; D may be TRBD1 (5 bases). Germline V gene data show CDR1 as SGHNT and CDR2 as YENEEA. V was pared by 0 bases and J by 8 bases, with 10 bases between. This CDR3 region has 13 residues. CDR3 loop: CASSLDGADTQYF. The CDR3 region has the DNA TGTGCCAGCAGCTTAGATGGGGCGGATACCCAGTACTTC. Full variable domain (remainder filled in from reference TRBV11-3 and TRBJ2-5): EAGVVQSPRYKIIEKKQPVAFWCNPISGHNTLYWYLQNLGQGPELLIRYENEEAVDDSQLPKDRFSAERLKGVDSTLKIQPAELGDSAVYLCASSLDGADTQYFGPGTRLLVL.